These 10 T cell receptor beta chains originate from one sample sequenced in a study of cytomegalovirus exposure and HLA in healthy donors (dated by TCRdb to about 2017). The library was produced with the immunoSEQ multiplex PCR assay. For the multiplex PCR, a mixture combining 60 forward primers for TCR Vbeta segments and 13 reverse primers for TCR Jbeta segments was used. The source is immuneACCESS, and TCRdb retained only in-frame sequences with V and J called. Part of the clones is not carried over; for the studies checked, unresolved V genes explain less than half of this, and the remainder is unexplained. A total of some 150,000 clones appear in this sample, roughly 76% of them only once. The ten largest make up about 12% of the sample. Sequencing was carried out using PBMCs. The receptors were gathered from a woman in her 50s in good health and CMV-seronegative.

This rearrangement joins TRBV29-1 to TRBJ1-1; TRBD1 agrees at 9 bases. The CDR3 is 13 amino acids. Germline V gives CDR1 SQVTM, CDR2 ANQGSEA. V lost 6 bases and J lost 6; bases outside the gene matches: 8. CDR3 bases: TGCAGCGTCGGATCGGACAGGGGTTCTGAAGCTTTCTTT. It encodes CSVGSDRGSEAFF.

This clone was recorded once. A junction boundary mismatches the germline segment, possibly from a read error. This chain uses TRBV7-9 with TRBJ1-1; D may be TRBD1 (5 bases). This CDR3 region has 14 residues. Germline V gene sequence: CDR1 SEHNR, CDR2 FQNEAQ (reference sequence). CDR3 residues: CSSSELGVNTEAFF. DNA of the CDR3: TGTTCCAGCAGCGAATTAGGGGTGAACACTGAAGCTTTCTTT. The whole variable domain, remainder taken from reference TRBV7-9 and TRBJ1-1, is DTGVSQNPRHKITKRGQNVTFRCDPISEHNRLYWYRQTLGQGPEFLTYFQNEAQLEKSRLLSDRFSAERPKGSFSTLEIQRTEQGDSAMYLCSSSELGVNTEAFFGQGTRLTVV.

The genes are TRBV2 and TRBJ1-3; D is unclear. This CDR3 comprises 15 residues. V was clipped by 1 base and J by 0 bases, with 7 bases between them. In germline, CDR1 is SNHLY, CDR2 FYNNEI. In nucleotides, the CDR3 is TGTGCCAGCAGTGAAGGCAGGATCTCTGGAAACACCATATATTTT. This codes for CASSEGRISGNTIYF.

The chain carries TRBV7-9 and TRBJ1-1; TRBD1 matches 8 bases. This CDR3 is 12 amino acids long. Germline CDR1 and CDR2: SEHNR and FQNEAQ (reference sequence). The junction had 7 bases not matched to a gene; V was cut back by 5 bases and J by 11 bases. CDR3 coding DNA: TGTGCCAGCAGCGCCCAGGACAGGGAGGCTTTCTTT. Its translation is CASSAQDREAFF. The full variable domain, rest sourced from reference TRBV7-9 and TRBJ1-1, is DTGVSQNPRHKITKRGQNVTFRCDPISEHNRLYWYRQTLGQGPEFLTYFQNEAQLEKSRLLSDRFSAERPKGSFSTLEIQRTEQGDSAMYLCASSAQDREAFFGQGTRLTVV.

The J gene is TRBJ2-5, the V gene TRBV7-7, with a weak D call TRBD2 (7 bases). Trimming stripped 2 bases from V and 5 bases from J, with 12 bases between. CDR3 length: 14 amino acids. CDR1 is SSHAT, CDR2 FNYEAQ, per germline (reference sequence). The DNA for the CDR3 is TGTGCCAGCAGCTTAAGGGGGGGTGAGGAGACCCAGTACTTC. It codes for CASSLRGGEETQYF.

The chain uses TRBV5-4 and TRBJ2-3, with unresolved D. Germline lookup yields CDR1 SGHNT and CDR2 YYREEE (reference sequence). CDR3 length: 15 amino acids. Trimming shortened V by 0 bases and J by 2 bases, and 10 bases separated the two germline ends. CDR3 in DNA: TGTGCCAGCAGCTTGGATCTTGTTTCCACAGATACGCAGTATTTT. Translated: CASSLDLVSTDTQYF.

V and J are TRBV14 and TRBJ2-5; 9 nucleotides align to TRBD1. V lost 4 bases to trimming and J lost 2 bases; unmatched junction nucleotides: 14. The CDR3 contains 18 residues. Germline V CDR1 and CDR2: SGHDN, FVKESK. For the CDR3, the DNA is TGTGCCAGCAGCCGGTACAGGGGGCCCGGCCCTGAGCAAGAGACCCAGTACTTC. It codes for CASSRYRGPGPEQETQYF.

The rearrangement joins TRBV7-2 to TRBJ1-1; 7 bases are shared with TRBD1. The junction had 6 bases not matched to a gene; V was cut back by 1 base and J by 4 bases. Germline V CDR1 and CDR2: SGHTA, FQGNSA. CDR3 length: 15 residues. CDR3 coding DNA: TGTGCCAGCAGCTTAGTGGAGGGGGCGAGCACTGAAGCTTTCTTT. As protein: CASSLVEGASTEAFF.

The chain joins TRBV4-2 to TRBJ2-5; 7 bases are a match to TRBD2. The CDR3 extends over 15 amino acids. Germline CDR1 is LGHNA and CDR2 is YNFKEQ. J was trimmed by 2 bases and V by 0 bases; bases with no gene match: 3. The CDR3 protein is CASSQDSAGQETQYF. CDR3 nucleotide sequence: TGTGCCAGCAGCCAAGATTCAGCGGGACAAGAGACCCAGTACTTC.

The CDR3 protein is CASSPTVPYSNQPQHF. CDR3 nucleotides: TGTGCCAGCAGCCCGACAGTGCCTTATAGCAATCAGCCCCAGCATTTT. The chain has TRBV27 and TRBJ1-5; weak D call: TRBD1 (5 bases). Trimming removed 6 bases at V and 0 bases at J, with 15 bases between. This CDR3 spans 16 amino acids. Per germline, CDR1 MNHEY and CDR2 SMNVEV (reference sequence).